The source of this T cell receptor beta chain is a study of T cells after posttransplantation cyclophosphamide (dated by TCRdb to 2016 to 2018). Context from the whole study: T cell repertoire reconstitution was tracked by TRB sequencing after myeloablative bone marrow transplantation in which posttransplantation cyclophosphamide was used as GVHD prophylaxis. Samples from a few dozen PTCy-treated patients, along with samples from 15 to 20 of their related bone marrow donors, underwent antigen receptor sequencing. Blood from every one of the approximately 37 PTCy patients who had 1-year posttransplant specimens underwent TRB sequencing. In 3 patients, up to about 3 additional blood samples taken between 2 and 5.2 years after transplant also underwent TRB sequencing, as did pretransplant blood from a handful of patients. TRA and TRB clonality were tightly correlated in about ten samples, so subsequent TCR analyses focused on TRB only. Public TRB sequences were checked against a database of over 3,000 sequences associated with responses to pathogens, tumor antigens, self-antigens and alloantigens.

The germline V gene yields SGHVS for CDR1 and FNYEAQ for CDR2. Inclusive of the bounding cysteine and phenylalanine, the CDR3 is 17 residues long. The kept DNA is CDR3 alone, 51 bases in frame from the first base. V and J are truncated by 2 bases and 7 bases respectively, leaving an intervening sequence of 20 bases. The treatment or condition label corresponds to: high-dose cyclophosphamide on days +3 and +4 as single-agent GVHD prophylaxis. Patients in the PTCy group got busulfan and fludarabine conditioning, a marrow graft from a related or unrelated donor, and cyclophosphamide on days +3 and +4. PTCy-treated patients were drawn from a prospective multi-institutional clinical trial. Peripheral blood and bone marrow mononuclear cells were isolated by Ficoll-Hypaque density centrifugation and were cryopreserved. Findings and caveats that apply to the study as a whole: Across approximately 45 patients, TRB clonality was highly associated with recipient CMV seropositivity and CMV reactivation, and diversity in PTCy patients was similar to diversity in CNI/methotrexate controls. The TRB repertoires of T cells infiltrating skin or GI tract showed only limited overlap with the TRB repertoires of T cells in blood. At 1-2 months, donor-recipient similarity was low but rose over the first year, and the later blood repertoires were often dominated by donor CD8+ memory clones.

Genomic DNA was the input for TRB sequencing, which was run either with the immunoSEQ assay at survey resolution or with the hsTCRB kit. In the paper's pipeline: The immunoSEQ software was used for initial read processing, and the LymphoSeq R package was used for repertoire analyses. Clonality was computed as 1 minus normalized Shannon entropy; Gini coefficient was also calculated for each TRB dataset. To infer phenotypes in unsorted samples, TRB sequences from sorted subsets of the recipient or donor were mapped onto the unsorted samples of the same recipient. This is the immuneACCESS table as TCRdb keeps it, with only in-frame sequences that have V and J called. A part of the clones is gone; compared with another copy, unresolved V genes explain less than half, and the rest is unexplained. The V and J calls and clone size come from that table; D and trimming were worked out from the DNA. The table gives some 18,000 clones for this sample, with none occurring only once. The ten largest clones take up about 0.51% of the sample.

There are many counts of this clone. Its antigen remains unidentified. Nothing much larger sits one base from this clone, and base qualities are not available. Recombination joined TRBV7-6 with TRBJ2-2, with a tentative D gene TRBD2 over 5 matching bases. The sequences come from PBMCs, collected after allogeneic stem cell transplant with posttransplant cyclophosphamide. The receptor comes from a female patient aged 25-39 years who received an allogeneic stem cell transplant from a related donor, was CMV-positive, and had no GVHD. Following a transplant, some T cells may be graft donor cells, not patient cells. The DNA reads as follows: TGTGCCAGCAGCTTAAGGGCAGGTGGGGAGCTGAGCGGGGAGCTGTTTTTT. It translates to CASSLRAGGELSGELFF.